This section outlines one TCR beta chain sequence together with its context. What antigen it recognizes has not been identified. Per-base qualities were not stored, and no clone one base away is much larger. This sample stems from a study of T cell responses to AZD1222 COVID-19 vaccine (dated by TCRdb to the early 2020s). Context from the whole study: A total of just over 230 trial participants underwent TCR sequencing, of whom about 210 received two doses of AZD1222 and some 26 received two doses of the MenACWY control vaccine. Trial participants were enrolled by age into 18-55, 56-69 and 70-plus year subgroups, with roughly 150, 30 and 60 TCR-sequenced participants respectively.

Points the paper makes about the study in general: The vaccine-associated CD4 TCRs covered the entire spike protein, and the dominant responses fell in regions 160-218 and 743-854. Conclusions about previously exposed vaccinees are limited, since just a handful of AZD1222 recipients were seropositive for SARS-CoV-2 at baseline. Epitopes outside the regions mutated in the B.1.351 and B.1.1.7 variants were reportedly recognized by nearly half of the unique spike-specific TCRs. After two AZD1222 doses, spike-specific TCR breadth and depth were significantly higher than at day 0 and than in MenACWY recipients. The 56-69-year group was small, and its depth increase did not reach significance, likely because of low power. No day 14 peak-response samples were available, so repertoires were characterized only after the peak T cell response. Participants were mostly white British and included more females than males, and it was suggested by the authors that clonal diversity may have been underestimated.

The time point label, as the study defines it: about 28 days (+/-7) after the second vaccine dose. Per the publication, the treatment or condition label means: meningococcal conjugate vaccine given as trial control. Vaccinee samples came from UK trials COV001 and COV002, including a single-blind randomized controlled phase 2/3 trial of AZD1222 (ChAdOx1 nCoV-19) in healthy adults. For TCRbeta chain sequencing, PBMC samples were collected from trial participants at day 0 and at day 28 after the second dose. CDR3 length: 13 amino acids, cysteine to phenylalanine. Just CDR3 DNA is preserved here, 39 bases in frame from base 1. Looking up the germline V gene yields CDR1 SNHLY and CDR2 FYNNEI. V is pared back by 11 bases and J by 5 bases, with 18 bases lying between the germline termini. The CDR3 regions of human TCRbeta chains were subjected to immunosequencing. Processing in the source paper ran as follows. TCRs in the repertoires were compared against a reference library of SARS-CoV-2-specific TCRs that had been generated with the MIRA antigen-specificity platform. Breadth meant the fraction of unique TCRs that were SARS-CoV-2-associated, whereas depth meant the fraction of total T cells that were SARS-CoV-2-associated. Using the MIRA data, each spike-specific TCR was mapped to the spike region that the TCR reacts to and placed in a CD4 or CD8 class. Log10-transformed breadth and depth values were compared by one-way ANOVA with Sidak's multiple comparisons tests. The source is immuneACCESS, and TCRdb retained only in-frame sequences with V and J called. Part of the clones is not carried over; for the studies checked, unresolved V genes explain less than half of this, and the remainder is unexplained. V and J calls and clone size come straight from that table; D and trimming were deduced from the DNA. The sample table lists some 200,000 clones, less than 95% of them with a count of one. The ten largest make up around 1.5% of the sample.

Recombination connected TRBV2 to TRBJ2-5; the D gene assignment is perhaps TRBD1 or TRBD2, with each matching 5 bases. This clonotype originated in an adult who received the MenACWY meningococcal vaccine as a control. The sequencing used peripheral blood, collected 28 days after the second dose of the MenACWY control vaccine. The CDR3 loop reads CARREGSGETQYF. The DNA is TGTGCCCGGCGCGAGGGGTCCGGGGAGACCCAGTACTTC.